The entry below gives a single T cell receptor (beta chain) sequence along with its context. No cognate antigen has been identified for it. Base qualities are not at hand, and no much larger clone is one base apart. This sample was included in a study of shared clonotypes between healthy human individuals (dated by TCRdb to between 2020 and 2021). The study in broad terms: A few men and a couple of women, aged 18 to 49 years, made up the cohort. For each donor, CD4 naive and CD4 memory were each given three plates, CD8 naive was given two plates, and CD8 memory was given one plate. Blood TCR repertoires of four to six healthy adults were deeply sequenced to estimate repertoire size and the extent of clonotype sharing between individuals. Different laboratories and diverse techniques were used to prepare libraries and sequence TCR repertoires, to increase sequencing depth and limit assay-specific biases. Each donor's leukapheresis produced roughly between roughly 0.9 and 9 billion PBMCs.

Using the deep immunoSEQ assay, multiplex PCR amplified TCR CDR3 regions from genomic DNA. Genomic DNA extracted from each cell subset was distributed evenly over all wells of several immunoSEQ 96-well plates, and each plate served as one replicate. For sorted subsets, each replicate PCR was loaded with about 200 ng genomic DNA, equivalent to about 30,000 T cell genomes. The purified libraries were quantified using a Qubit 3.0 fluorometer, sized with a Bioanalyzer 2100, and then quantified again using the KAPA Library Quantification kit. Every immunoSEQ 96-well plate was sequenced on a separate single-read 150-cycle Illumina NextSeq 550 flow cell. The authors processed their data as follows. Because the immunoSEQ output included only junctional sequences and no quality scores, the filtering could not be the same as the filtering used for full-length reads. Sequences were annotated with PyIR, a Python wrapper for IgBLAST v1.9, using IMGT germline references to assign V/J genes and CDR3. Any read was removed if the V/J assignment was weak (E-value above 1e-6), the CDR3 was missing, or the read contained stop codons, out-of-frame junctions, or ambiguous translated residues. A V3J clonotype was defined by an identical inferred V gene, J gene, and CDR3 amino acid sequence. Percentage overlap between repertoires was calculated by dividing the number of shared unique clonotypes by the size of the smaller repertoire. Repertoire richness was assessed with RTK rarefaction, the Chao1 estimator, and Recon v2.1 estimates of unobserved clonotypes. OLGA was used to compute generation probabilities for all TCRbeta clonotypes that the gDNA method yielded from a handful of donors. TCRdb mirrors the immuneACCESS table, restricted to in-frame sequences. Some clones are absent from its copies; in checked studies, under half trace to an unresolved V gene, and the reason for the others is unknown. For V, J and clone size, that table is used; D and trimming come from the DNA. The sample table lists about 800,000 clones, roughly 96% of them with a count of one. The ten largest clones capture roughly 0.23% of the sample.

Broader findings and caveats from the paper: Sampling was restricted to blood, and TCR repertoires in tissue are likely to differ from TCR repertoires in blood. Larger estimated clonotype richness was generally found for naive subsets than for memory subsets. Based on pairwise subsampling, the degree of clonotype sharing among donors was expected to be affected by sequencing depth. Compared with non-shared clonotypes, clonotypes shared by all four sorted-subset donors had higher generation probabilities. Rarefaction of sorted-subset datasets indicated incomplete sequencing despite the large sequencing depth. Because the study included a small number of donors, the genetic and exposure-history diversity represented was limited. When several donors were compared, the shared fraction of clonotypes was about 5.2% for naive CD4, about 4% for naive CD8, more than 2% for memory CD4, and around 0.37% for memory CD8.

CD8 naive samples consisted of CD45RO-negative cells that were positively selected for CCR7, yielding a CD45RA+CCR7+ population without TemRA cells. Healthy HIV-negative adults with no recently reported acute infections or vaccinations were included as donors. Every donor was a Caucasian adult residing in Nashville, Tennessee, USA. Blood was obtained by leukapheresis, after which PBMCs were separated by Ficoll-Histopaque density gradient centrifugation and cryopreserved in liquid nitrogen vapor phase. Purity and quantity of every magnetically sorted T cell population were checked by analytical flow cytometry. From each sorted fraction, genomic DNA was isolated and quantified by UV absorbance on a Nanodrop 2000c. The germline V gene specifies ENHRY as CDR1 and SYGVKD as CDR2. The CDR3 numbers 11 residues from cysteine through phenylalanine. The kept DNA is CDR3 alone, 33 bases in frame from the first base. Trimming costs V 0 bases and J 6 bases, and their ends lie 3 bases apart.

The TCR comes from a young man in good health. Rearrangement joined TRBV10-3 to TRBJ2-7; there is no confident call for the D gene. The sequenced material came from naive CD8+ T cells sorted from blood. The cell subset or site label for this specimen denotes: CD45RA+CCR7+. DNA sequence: TGTGCCATCAGTGAGTCTCGCGAGCAGTACTTC. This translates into CAISESREQYF.